Shown below are 32 T cell receptor beta chains from a single sample sequenced in a study of blood T cell repertoires in COVID-19. Repertoires were generated with immunoSEQ multiplex PCR, while TCRdb's copy carries only in-frame clones and drops some. The sample contains under 300,000 clones, roughly 80% of which appear only once. The sequenced sample consisted of peripheral blood. These receptors came from a woman aged 18-29 years with acute or convalescent COVID-19.

This rearrangement joins TRBV3-1 (or the pseudogene TRBV3-2) to TRBJ2-2; D perhaps matches TRBD2 (5 bases). Germline loops: CDR1 LGHDT, CDR2 YNNKEL (reference sequence). V lost 4 bases and J lost 1, with 13 bases in between. The CDR3 spans 16 residues. The CDR3 nucleotides are TGTGCCAGCAGCCCGCGAGGGCCAGGGAACACCGGGGAGCTGTTTTTT. This gives the protein CASSPRGPGNTGELFF.

This chain uses TRBV5-1 with TRBJ2-7; 8 bases line up with TRBD1. The CDR3 spans 14 residues. Germline-derived CDR1 and CDR2 are SGHRS and YFSETQ. The trim removed 3 bases at V and 5 bases at J, leaving 7 bases unmatched. In nucleotides, the CDR3 is TGCGCCAGCAGCTCGGGACAGGTTGAAGACGAGCAGTACTTC. As protein: CASSSGQVEDEQYF. Full variable domain (rest looked up from reference TRBV5-1 and TRBJ2-7): KAGVTQTPRYLIKTRGQQVTLSCSPISGHRSVSWYQQTPGQGLQFLFEYFSETQRNKGNFPGRFSGRQFSNSRSEMNVSTLELGDSALYLCASSSGQVEDEQYFGPGTRLTVT.

The chain employs TRBV7-9 and TRBJ1-2, with TRBD1 matching over 7 bases. The CDR3 is made up of 15 amino acids. Germline CDR1 is SEHNR and CDR2 is FQNEAQ (reference sequence). The V gene end was trimmed by 6 bases and the J gene end by 4 bases; junction bases not matched to a gene: 11. The CDR3 DNA follows: TGTGCCAGCAGACAAACAGGGGCGCATGGCTATGGCTACACCTTC. Its translation: CASRQTGAHGYGYTF.

The genes are TRBV11-3 and TRBJ2-7; possible D gene TRBD1, 5 bases. The CDR3 runs to 12 residues. Trimming removed 4 bases at V and 6 bases at J, with 10 bases between. Germline CDR1 and CDR2: SGHNT and YENEEA. This CDR3 is CASSSRVGEQYF. DNA of the CDR3: TGTGCCAGCAGCTCCAGGGTCGGCGAGCAGTACTTC.

This chain links TRBV5-1 with TRBJ2-6; 7 bases match TRBD1. The CDR3 is made up of 15 amino acids. Germline V gene sequence: CDR1 SGHRS, CDR2 YFSETQ. The V gene end was trimmed by 4 bases and the J gene end by 1 base; junction bases not matched to a gene: 2. CDR3 DNA sequence: TGCGCCAGCAGCCAGGGACAGTCTGGGGCCAACGTCCTGACTTTC. Amino acid sequence: CASSQGQSGANVLTF.

The genes are TRBV5-6 and TRBJ2-7; TRBD2 aligns across 8 bases. V lost 4 bases, J lost 0 bases, and 12 bases stayed unmatched. CDR1 and CDR2 (germline): SGHDT, YYEEEE. This CDR3 is built from 17 residues. CDR3 in amino acids: CASSAEASGGPSYEQYF. In DNA, the CDR3 is TGTGCCAGCAGCGCGGAGGCCTCGGGAGGGCCCTCCTACGAGCAGTACTTC.

The rearrangement joins TRBV5-1 to TRBJ1-1; TRBD1 might be the D (5 bases). Trimming stripped 0 bases from V and 4 bases from J, with 13 bases between. Germline lookup yields CDR1 SGHRS and CDR2 YFSETQ. The CDR3 totals 15 residues. CDR3 nucleotides: TGCGCCAGCAGCTTGGTCGGCGGGGGTAGCACTGAAGCTTTCTTT. It is translated as CASSLVGGGSTEAFF.

The chain links TRBV3-1 (or the pseudogene TRBV3-2) to TRBJ2-7; 12 bases are a match to TRBD1. J lost 9 bases, V lost 1 base, and 10 bases had no gene match. Looked up from germline, CDR1 is LGHDT and CDR2 is YNNKEL (reference sequence). The CDR3 is 16 residues long. CDR3 DNA sequence: TGTGCCAGCAGCCAAGTTTCCGGGACAGGGGGCGCGGGGCAGTACTTC. This gives the protein CASSQVSGTGGAGQYF.

The rearrangement uses TRBV4-3 and TRBJ2-1; TRBD2 matches at 10 bases. The CDR3 spans 18 residues. The V and J ends lost 3 bases and 4 bases, in that order; junction bases with no gene match: 12. The germline CDR1 and CDR2 sequences are LGHNA and YSLEER. The CDR3 DNA reads TGCGCCAGCAGCCACTTTTTAGAACTAGCGGGAACATACAATGAGCAGTTCTTC. This gives the protein CASSHFLELAGTYNEQFF.

CDR3 coding DNA: TGTGCCAGCAGTCCAGACAGCCATACAGGGGGCTTTGGAAACACCATATATTTT. The encoded protein is CASSPDSHTGGFGNTIYF. The gene calls are TRBV28 and TRBJ1-3; 9 bases are a match to TRBD1. V shed 5 bases, J shed 3 bases, and the junction held 14 bases outside the gene matches. Germline V lookup: CDR1 MDHEN, CDR2 SYDVKM. There are 18 residues in the CDR3. The whole variable domain, filled in from reference TRBV28 and TRBJ1-3, reads DVKVTQSSRYLVKRTGEKVFLECVQDMDHENMFWYRQDPGLGLRLIYFSYDVKMKEKGDIPEGYSVSREKKERFSLILESASTNQTSMYLCASSPDSHTGGFGNTIYFGEGSWLTVV.

This clone came up a few times. The genes are TRBV7-2 and TRBJ1-2; a possible D gene is TRBD1 (6 bases). This CDR3 is built from 15 residues. CDR1 and CDR2 (germline): SGHTA, FQGNSA. V was shortened by 2 bases and J by 4 bases, with 14 bases between the two germline ends. This CDR3 reads CASSLTRDTGYGYTF. DNA of the CDR3: TGTGCCAGCAGCTTAACCCGGGACACGGGCTATGGCTACACCTTC. The variable domain in full, with the rest retrieved from reference TRBV7-2 and TRBJ1-2, is GAGVSQSPSNKVTEKGKDVELRCDPISGHTALYWYRQSLGQGLEFLIYFQGNSAPDKSGLPSDRFSAERTGGSVSTLTIQRTQQEDSAVYLCASSLTRDTGYGYTFGSGTRLTVV.

CDR3: CASRPGNEQFF. DNA for the CDR3: TGCGCCAGTAGGCCAGGGAATGAGCAGTTCTTC. The rearrangement uses TRBV10-2 and TRBJ2-1; D may be TRBD1 (5 bases). Germline-derived CDR1 and CDR2 are WSHSY and SAAADI. With 9 bases removed from V and 7 bases from J, the gap between germline ends came to 10 bases. The CDR3 contains 11 residues.

The CDR3 DNA reads as TGTGCCAGCAGCTTAGACTTCACAGATACGCAGTATTTT. Translated: CASSLDFTDTQYF. The J gene is TRBJ2-3, the V gene TRBV7-2; D call uncertain. Deletions cut 1 base from V and 2 bases from J, with 4 bases between. The length of the CDR3 is 13 residues. Germline CDR1 is SGHTA and CDR2 is FQGNSA.

The rearrangement joins TRBV7-2 to TRBJ2-7; TRBD2 agrees at 12 bases. The CDR3 runs to 17 residues. V shed 1 base, J shed 2 bases, and the junction held 6 bases outside the gene matches. The germline V gene encodes CDR1 SGHTA and CDR2 FQGNSA. The CDR3 bases are TGTGCCAGCAGCTTAGTCACTAGCGGGAGGTCCCCCTACGAGCAGTACTTC. Encoded protein: CASSLVTSGRSPYEQYF.

The J gene is TRBJ2-1, the V gene TRBV28; 11 nucleotides match TRBD2. The J segment lost 8 bases and the V segment lost 6 bases, leaving 9 bases of the junction unmatched. Germline V gene sequence: CDR1 MDHEN, CDR2 SYDVKM. CDR3 length: 15 residues. Here the CDR3 reads CASSPASGRSHEQFF. CDR3 DNA sequence: TGTGCCAGCAGCCCCGCTAGCGGGAGGTCCCATGAGCAGTTCTTC.

The chain uses TRBV7-8 and TRBJ1-6, with 9 bases matching TRBD1. The length of the CDR3 is 14 residues. After removal of 4 bases from V and 9 bases from J, the junction contained 4 bases not matched to a gene. Germline V gene lookup returns CDR1 SGHVS and CDR2 FQNEAQ. Here the CDR3 reads CASSSTGGFSPLHF. CDR3 coding DNA: TGTGCCAGCAGCTCAACAGGGGGCTTTTCACCCCTCCACTTT.

CDR3 bases: TGTGCCAGCAGCCCCGGTGGGAGTATCTATGAGCAGTTCTTC. Translation gives CASSPGGSIYEQFF. V usage is TRBV28 and J usage is TRBJ2-1, with D maybe TRBD2 (5 bases). With 6 bases removed from V and 8 bases from J, the gap between germline ends came to 17 bases. The CDR3 has 14 amino acids. From germline, CDR1 is MDHEN and CDR2 SYDVKM.

The chain uses TRBV14 and TRBJ2-2, with 14 bases identical to TRBD2. The V gene end was trimmed by 0 bases and the J gene end by 0 bases; junction bases not matched to a gene: 15. The CDR3 consists of 23 residues. Germline loops: CDR1 SGHDN, CDR2 FVKESK. CDR3 amino acids: CASSQERWRGGLAGDPNTGELFF. Here the CDR3 DNA reads TGTGCCAGCAGCCAAGAAAGATGGCGGGGGGGACTAGCGGGAGATCCGAACACCGGGGAGCTGTTTTTT. Based on the CDR3 plus reference TRBV14 and TRBJ2-2, the full variable domain is EAGVTQFPSHSVIEKGQTVTLRCDPISGHDNLYWYRRVMGKEIKFLLHFVKESKQDESGMPNNRFLAERTGGTYSTLKVQPAELEDSGVYFCASSQERWRGGLAGDPNTGELFFGEGSRLTVL.

This chain connects TRBV5-4 to TRBJ2-2, with TRBD1 identical over 10 bases. Germline CDR1 reads SGHNT; CDR2 reads YYREEE (reference sequence). The CDR3 runs 17 residues. The trim removed 4 bases at V and 0 bases at J, leaving 6 bases unmatched. This CDR3 is CASSRGTGAANTGELFF. In DNA form, the CDR3 reads TGTGCCAGCAGCAGGGGGACAGGGGCCGCGAACACCGGGGAGCTGTTTTTT.

The CDR3, as DNA: TGTGCCAGCACGGCCAGGACTAGCCCTACCTACGAGCAGTACTTC. It is translated as CASTARTSPTYEQYF. This sequence joins TRBV13 and TRBJ2-7; 8 bases are a match to TRBD2. CDR1 and CDR2 from the germline V gene are PRHDT and FYEKMQ (reference sequence). V dropped 7 bases and J dropped 2; count of bases not matched to a gene: 10. The CDR3 is 15 residues long.

The chain couples TRBV6-5 to TRBJ1-6; the D is unclear. Between the trimmed V and J ends, which lost 6 bases and 5 bases, there was a span of 14 bases. The CDR3 runs 15 residues. Germline V gene lookup returns CDR1 MNHEY and CDR2 SVGAGI. The chain's CDR3 is CASRNRDLNNSPLHF. In DNA, the CDR3 is TGTGCCAGCAGGAACCGGGATCTCAATAATTCACCCCTCCACTTT.

The genes are TRBV27 and TRBJ2-7; D may be TRBD2 (6 bases). V was trimmed by 2 bases and J by 7 bases, leaving 12 bases between them. CDR3 size: 13 residues. Germline CDR1 is MNHEY and CDR2 is SMNVEV (reference sequence). The CDR3 region has the DNA TGTGCCAGCAGTTTAGCGGGACTTCGAGAGCAGTACTTC. This translates into CASSLAGLREQYF.

This chain connects TRBV19 to TRBJ1-1; D is ambiguous. CDR3 length: 15 amino acids. V dropped 5 bases and J dropped 2 bases, with 15 bases sitting between them. Germline CDR1 reads LNHDA; CDR2 reads SQIVND (reference sequence). CDR3: CASSDSYLGNTEAFF. The CDR3 DNA follows: TGTGCCAGTAGTGACTCCTACTTAGGAAACACTGAAGCTTTCTTT. Variable domain in full (rest from reference TRBV19 and TRBJ1-1): DGGITQSPKYLFRKEGQNVTLSCEQNLNHDAMYWYRQDPGQGLRLIYYSQIVNDFQKGDIAEGYSVSREKKESFPLTVTSAQKNPTAFYLCASSDSYLGNTEAFFGQGTRLTVV.

J is TRBJ2-1 and V is TRBV4-1, with TRBD2 as a possible D gene (6 bases). V gave up 3 bases and J gave up 8 bases, with 14 bases separating them. Germline V lookup: CDR1 MGHRA, CDR2 YSYEKL. This CDR3 comprises 14 residues. CDR3 nucleotide sequence: TGCGCCAGCAGCCAGACGACTAGTAGGGATGAGCAGTTCTTC. It encodes CASSQTTSRDEQFF.

The J gene is TRBJ2-2, the V gene TRBV5-1, with 7 bases aligning to TRBD2. The junction had 4 bases not matched to a gene; V was cut back by 5 bases and J by 3 bases. CDR1 and CDR2 from the germline V gene are SGHRS and YFSETQ. The CDR3 loop spans 14 amino acids. The CDR3 loop reads CASRRDYDTGELFF. CDR3 DNA: TGCGCCAGCAGACGGGACTACGACACCGGGGAGCTGTTTTTT.

The chain couples TRBV11-3 to TRBJ2-3, with a tentative D call TRBD2 (7 bases). Trimming removed 5 bases at V and 6 bases at J, with 21 bases between. The CDR3 has 16 residues. In germline, CDR1 is SGHNT, CDR2 YENEEA. The DNA for the CDR3 is TGTGCCAGCAGCGGGGGGGGCGCCGGGGCCCGGGATACGCAGTATTTT. It codes for CASSGGGAGARDTQYF.

The chain combines TRBV7-9 with TRBJ2-1; D unclear. V lost 0 bases to trimming and J lost 2 bases, with 11 bases between them. Germline V gives CDR1 SEHNR, CDR2 FQNEAQ (reference sequence). This CDR3 region has 16 residues. Here the CDR3 reads CASSLARGVAYNEQFF. CDR3 nucleotides: TGTGCCAGCAGCTTAGCGCGCGGTGTGGCCTACAATGAGCAGTTCTTC.

This rearrangement joins TRBV9 to TRBJ2-5; possibly TRBD1 for D (6 bases). This CDR3 has 15 residues. Germline V gene data show CDR1 as SGDLS and CDR2 as YYNGEE. The germline V and J ends were trimmed by 4 bases and 0 bases, with 13 bases remaining between them. CDR3 in DNA: TGTGCCAGCAGCACCGGGACACCGTACCAAGAGACCCAGTACTTC. Translated, it gives CASSTGTPYQETQYF.

The rearrangement links TRBV19 to TRBJ1-5; a possible D gene is TRBD1 (5 bases). The CDR3 spans 14 residues. Trimming shortened V by 7 bases and J by 6 bases, and 16 bases separated the two germline ends. Germline CDR1 is LNHDA and CDR2 is SQIVND (reference sequence). CDR3 amino acids: CASIGGDLAQPQHF. CDR3 coding DNA: TGTGCCAGTATAGGAGGGGATCTTGCTCAGCCCCAGCATTTT.

This sequence joins TRBV6-6 and TRBJ1-1, with TRBD1 matching 7 bases. Per the germline V gene, CDR1 is MNHNY and CDR2 is SVGAGI (reference sequence). The junction had 9 bases not matched to a gene; V was cut back by 5 bases and J by 3 bases. The CDR3 consists of 15 residues. The CDR3 DNA is TGTGCCAGCAGTCCTCGCAGGGGGAAGTACACTGAAGCTTTCTTT. This sequence encodes CASSPRRGKYTEAFF.

This clone turned up a few times. The chain combines TRBV7-2 with TRBJ2-7; 12 bases map to TRBD2. V lost 5 bases and J lost 0; bases outside the gene matches: 8. CDR3 length: 17 amino acids. Looked up from germline, CDR1 is SGHTA and CDR2 is FQGNSA. The CDR3 DNA sequence: TGTGCCAGCAGCCGGACTAGCGGGGATCCGTTCTCCTACGAGCAGTACTTC. Its translation is CASSRTSGDPFSYEQYF.

The V gene is TRBV15, the J gene TRBJ2-3; maybe TRBD2 (5 bases). Between the trimmed V and J ends, which lost 0 bases and 1 base, there was a span of 11 bases. Germline loops: CDR1 LNHNV, CDR2 YYDKDF (reference sequence). The CDR3 is made up of 16 amino acids. The DNA for the CDR3 is TGTGCCACCAGCAGAGATGAGGGATGGGGCACAGATACGCAGTATTTT. It specifies CATSRDEGWGTDTQYF.